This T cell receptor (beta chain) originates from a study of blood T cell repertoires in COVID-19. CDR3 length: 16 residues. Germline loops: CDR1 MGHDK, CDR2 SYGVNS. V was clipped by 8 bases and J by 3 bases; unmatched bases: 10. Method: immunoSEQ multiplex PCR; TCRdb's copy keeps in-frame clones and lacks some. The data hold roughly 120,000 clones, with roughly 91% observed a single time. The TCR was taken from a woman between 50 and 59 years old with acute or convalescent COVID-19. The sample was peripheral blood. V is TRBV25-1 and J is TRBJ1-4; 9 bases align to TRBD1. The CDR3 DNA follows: TGTGCCAGCTGGTTCCGACGACAGGGGGCTAATGAAAAACTGTTTTTT. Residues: CASWFRRQGANEKLFF.